This T cell receptor beta chain emerged from a study of T cells after posttransplantation cyclophosphamide. This clone has more than one count but fewer than ten. No antigen is known for it. Study-wide results and limits: Donor-recipient repertoire similarity was low at 1-2 months, rising over year one. TRB overlap between skin or GI tissue T cells and blood was limited.

Busulfan-fludarabine conditioning, marrow transplant, and cyclophosphamide on days +3 and +4 were administered. Repertoires were generated with immunoSEQ multiplex PCR, while TCRdb's copy carries only in-frame clones and drops some. This sample has some 9,000 clones, with more than 75% found just once. Germline CDR1 reads SGHRS; CDR2 reads YFSETQ. This CDR3 spans 14 amino acids. With V trimmed by 3 bases and J by 1 base, 0 bases remained unmatched. The receptor comes from a female patient in her thirties or forties who received an allogeneic stem cell transplant from an unrelated donor, was CMV-positive, and had no GVHD. Among the T cells, some may be from the graft donor. Here the sequenced sample was PBMCs, taken after allogeneic stem cell transplant with posttransplant cyclophosphamide. V usage is TRBV5-1 and J usage is TRBJ2-2; 7 nucleotides agree with TRBD1. The CDR3 sequence: CASSWDRNTGELFF. DNA for the CDR3: TGCGCCAGCAGCTGGGACAGGAACACCGGGGAGCTGTTTTTT.